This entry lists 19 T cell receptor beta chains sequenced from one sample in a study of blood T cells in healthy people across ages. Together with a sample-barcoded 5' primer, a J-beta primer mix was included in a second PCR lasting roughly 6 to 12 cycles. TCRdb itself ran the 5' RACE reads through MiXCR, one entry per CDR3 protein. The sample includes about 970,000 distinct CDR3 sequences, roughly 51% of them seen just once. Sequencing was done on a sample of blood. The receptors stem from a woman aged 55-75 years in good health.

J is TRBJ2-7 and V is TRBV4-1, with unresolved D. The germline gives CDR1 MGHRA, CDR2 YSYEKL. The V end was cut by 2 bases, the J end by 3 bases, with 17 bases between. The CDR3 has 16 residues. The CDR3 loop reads CASSQPYLHADYEQYF. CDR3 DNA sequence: TGCGCCAGCAGCCAACCGTACCTACACGCGGACTACGAGCAGTACTTC.

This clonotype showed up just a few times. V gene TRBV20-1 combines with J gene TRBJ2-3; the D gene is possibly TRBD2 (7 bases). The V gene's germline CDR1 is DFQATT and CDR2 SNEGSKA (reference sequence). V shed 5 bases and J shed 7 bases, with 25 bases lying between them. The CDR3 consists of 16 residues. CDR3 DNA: TGCAGTGCTCCGAGCGAGAGGGGGGGTATCCTAAATACGCAGTATTTT. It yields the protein CSAPSERGGILNTQYF.

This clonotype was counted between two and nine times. CDR3 DNA: TGTGCCAGCAGCCAACGAGGTAGATATTACGAGCAGTACTTC. Its protein is CASSQRGRYYEQYF. The chain couples TRBV3-1 to TRBJ2-7; D is unclear. The V end was cut by 2 bases, the J end by 4 bases, with 12 bases between. The CDR3 contains 14 residues. CDR1 and CDR2 (germline): LGHDT, YNNKEL (reference sequence).

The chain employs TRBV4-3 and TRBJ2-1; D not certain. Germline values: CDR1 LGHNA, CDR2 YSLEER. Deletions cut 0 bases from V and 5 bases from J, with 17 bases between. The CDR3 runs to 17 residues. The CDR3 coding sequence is TGCGCCAGCAGCCAAGAAGCTACGACCAGCTTTCACAATGAGCAGTTCTTC. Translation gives CASSQEATTSFHNEQFF.

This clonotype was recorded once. The CDR3 sequence: CSARSLGQVPDSNQPQHF. In DNA, the CDR3 is TGCAGTGCTAGATCCCTAGGACAGGTCCCAGACAGCAATCAGCCCCAGCATTTT. The chain links TRBV20-1 to TRBJ1-5; 7 bases align to TRBD1. The CDR3 has 18 amino acids. Looked up from germline, CDR1 is DFQATT and CDR2 is SNEGSKA (reference sequence). J lost 1 base, V lost 2 bases, and 14 bases had no gene match.

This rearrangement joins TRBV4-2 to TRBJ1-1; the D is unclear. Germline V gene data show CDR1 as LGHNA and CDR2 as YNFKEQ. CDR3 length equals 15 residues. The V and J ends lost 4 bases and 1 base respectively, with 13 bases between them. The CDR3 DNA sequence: TGTGCCAGCAGCCCCTATGGACTGCAGAACACTGAAGCTTTCTTT. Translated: CASSPYGLQNTEAFF.

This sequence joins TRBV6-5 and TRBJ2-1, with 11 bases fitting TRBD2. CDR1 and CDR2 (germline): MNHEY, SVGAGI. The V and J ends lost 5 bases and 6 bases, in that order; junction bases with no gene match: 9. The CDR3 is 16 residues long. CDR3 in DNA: TGTGCCAGCAGTCTGTCCTCTAGCGGGAGGTTCAATGAGCAGTTCTTC. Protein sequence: CASSLSSSGRFNEQFF.

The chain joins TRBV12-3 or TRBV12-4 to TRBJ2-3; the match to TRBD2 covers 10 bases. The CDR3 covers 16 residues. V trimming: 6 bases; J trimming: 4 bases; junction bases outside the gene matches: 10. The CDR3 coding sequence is TGTGCCAGCAGCTCTTGGCTAGCGGGGGAATCAGATACGCAGTATTTT. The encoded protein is CASSSWLAGESDTQYF.

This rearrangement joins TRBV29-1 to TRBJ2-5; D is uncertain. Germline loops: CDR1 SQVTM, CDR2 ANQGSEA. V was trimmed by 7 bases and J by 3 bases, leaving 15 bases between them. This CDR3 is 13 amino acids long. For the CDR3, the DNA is TGCAGCGCTGATCGTAACAAGAAAGAGACCCAGTACTTC. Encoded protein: CSADRNKKETQYF.

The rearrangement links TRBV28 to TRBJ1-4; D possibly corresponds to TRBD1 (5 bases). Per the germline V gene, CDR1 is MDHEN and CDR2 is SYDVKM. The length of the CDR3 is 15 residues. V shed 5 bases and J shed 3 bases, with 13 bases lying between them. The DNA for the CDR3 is TGTGCCAGCAGTCCCCGAGGGGACGCTAATGAAAAACTGTTTTTT. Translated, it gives CASSPRGDANEKLFF.

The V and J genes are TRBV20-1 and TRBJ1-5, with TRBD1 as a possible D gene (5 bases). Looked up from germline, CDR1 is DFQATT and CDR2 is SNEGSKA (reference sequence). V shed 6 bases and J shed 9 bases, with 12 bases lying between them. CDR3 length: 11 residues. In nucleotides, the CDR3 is TGCAGTGCAAACCTCGGGGGGCCCCAGCATTTT. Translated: CSANLGGPQHF.

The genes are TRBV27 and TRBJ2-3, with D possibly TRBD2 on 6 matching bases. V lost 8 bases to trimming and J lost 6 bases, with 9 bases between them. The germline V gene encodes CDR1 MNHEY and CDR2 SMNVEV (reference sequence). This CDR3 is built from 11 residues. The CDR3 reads CASLGGDTQYF. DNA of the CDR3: TGTGCCAGCCTTGGGGGGGATACGCAGTATTTT.

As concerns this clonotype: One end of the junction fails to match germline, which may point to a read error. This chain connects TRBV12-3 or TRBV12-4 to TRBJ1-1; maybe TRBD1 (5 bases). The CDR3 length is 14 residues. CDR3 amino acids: CASSLAGGNTETFF. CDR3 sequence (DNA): TGTGCCAGCAGTTTGGCGGGGGGGAACACTGAAACTTTCTTT.

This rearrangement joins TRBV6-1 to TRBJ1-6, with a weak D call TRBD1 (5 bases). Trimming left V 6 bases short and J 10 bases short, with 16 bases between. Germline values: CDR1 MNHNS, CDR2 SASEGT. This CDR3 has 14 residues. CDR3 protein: CASRLSGRGSPLHF. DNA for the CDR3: TGTGCCAGCAGACTGTCGGGGCGAGGGTCACCCCTCCACTTT.

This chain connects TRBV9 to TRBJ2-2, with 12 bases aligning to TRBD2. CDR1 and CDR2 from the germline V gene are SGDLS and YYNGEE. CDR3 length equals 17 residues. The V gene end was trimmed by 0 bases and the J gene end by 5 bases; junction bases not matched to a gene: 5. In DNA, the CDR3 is TGTGCCAGCAGCGTAGGTTCGCTAGCGGGAGGGACCGGGGAGCTGTTTTTT. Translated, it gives CASSVGSLAGGTGELFF.

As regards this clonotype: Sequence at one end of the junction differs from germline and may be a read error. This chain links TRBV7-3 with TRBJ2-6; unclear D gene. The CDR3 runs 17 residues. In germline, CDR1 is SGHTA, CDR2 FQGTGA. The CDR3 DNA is TGTGTCAGCAGCTCCAAAGGAGCTCGCTCTGGGGCCAACGTCCTGACTTTC. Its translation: CVSSSKGARSGANVLTF.

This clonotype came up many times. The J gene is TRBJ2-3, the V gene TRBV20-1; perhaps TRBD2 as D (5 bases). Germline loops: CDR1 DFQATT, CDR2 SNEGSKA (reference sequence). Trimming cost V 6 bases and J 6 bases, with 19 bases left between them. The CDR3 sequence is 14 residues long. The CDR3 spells CSAPGLSAADTQYF. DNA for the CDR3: TGCAGTGCACCCGGACTTTCCGCAGCTGATACGCAGTATTTT.

The CDR3 nucleotides read TGTGCCAGCAGTTATCGGACTAGCGGGACCTACGAGCAGTACTTC. Translation gives CASSYRTSGTYEQYF. V gene TRBV7-2 combines with J gene TRBJ2-7, with TRBD2 matching over 12 bases. The CDR3 is 15 amino acids. Germline CDR1 and CDR2: SGHTA and FQGNSA. V was clipped by 6 bases and J by 2 bases; unmatched bases: 5.

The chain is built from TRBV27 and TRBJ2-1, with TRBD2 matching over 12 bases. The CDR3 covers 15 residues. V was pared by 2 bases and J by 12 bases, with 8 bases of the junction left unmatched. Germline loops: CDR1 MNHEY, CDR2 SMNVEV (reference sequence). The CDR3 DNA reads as TGTGCCAGCAGTTTACACGAGATGACTAGCGGGGGGCAGTTCTTC. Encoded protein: CASSLHEMTSGGQFF.